This TCR beta chain was sequenced for a study of CXCR3-negative and CXCR3-positive naive CD8 T cells. Notes on the study in general: No difference in surface CD5 was seen between naive subsets, and TCR strength was inferred from TRB CDR3 properties.

It was by 5' RACE with UMI labels that the TRB cDNA libraries were prepared. TCRdb re-called the 5' RACE reads; every CDR3 protein appears as one record, without DNA. In all, the sample yields some 130,000 distinct CDR3 sequences. Concerning this clonotype itself: Its antigen is not identified.

Sequencing was performed on naive CXCR3- CD8+ T cells from blood. Specified subset: CD45RO-CCR7+CD27+CD95- naive CD8+ T cells lacking CXCR3 (TNR3-). The clonotype was recovered from a human donor in good health. Some clones in this sample may be carry-over from other donors' samples.

CDR3 sequence: CASSYKIGLAGAPSGANVLTF. V gene TRBV4-3 combines with J gene TRBJ2-6; TCRdb's D call of TRBD2 is untestable without DNA. The CDR3 runs to 21 residues. Looked up from germline, CDR1 is LGHNA and CDR2 is YSLEER.